This T cell receptor beta chain is drawn from a study of cytomegalovirus exposure and HLA in healthy donors. The PCR made use of 60 Vbeta and 13 Jbeta primers. TCRdb keeps only in-frame clones here, not all; method: immunoSEQ multiplex PCR. The sample holds about 140,000 clones, more than 70% seen once. This CDR3 has 14 residues. Germline V gene sequence: CDR1 SEHNR, CDR2 FQNEAQ (reference sequence). V was shortened by 7 bases and J by 0 bases, with 10 bases between the two germline ends. Material for sequencing was PBMCs. The chain carries TRBV7-9 and TRBJ1-3; D unclear. The clonotype originates from a male donor in good health and CMV-seronegative. This chain's CDR3 is CASTLAVSGNTIYF. As DNA, the CDR3 is TGTGCCAGCACCCTCGCAGTCTCTGGAAACACCATATATTTT.